Sequencing of this T cell receptor beta chain was carried out in a study of cytomegalovirus exposure and HLA in healthy donors listed by TCRdb under 2017. Study-level background: In an earlier analysis of 550 to 750 of the donors, 276 Gb of sequence data and just under 120 million unique TCR beta sequences from 150 million to 200 million T cells were reported. An earlier analysis of 500 to 650 of the donors applied high-throughput TCR beta sequencing to assess whether each TCR beta V gene segment acted as functional or pseudogenic. A separate validation cohort of approximately 120 different subjects was used in addition to the roughly 670-subject first cohort. To predict cytomegalovirus infection status, the study combined high-throughput TCR immunosequencing, statistical association of individual TCRs with disease status, and machine learning. Rather than drawing on any new phenotypic data, the later analysis identified candidate immune exposures from TCR beta sequences and the way those sequences occurred across donors. Donor age, sex, ethnicity and CMV serostatus were compiled alongside the repertoire data. HLA typing included class I and class II loci at four-digit resolution. A later analysis re-analyzed previously published TCR beta repertoires from 600 to 850 donors and added high-resolution HLA genotyping to study TCR occurrence patterns. All discovery cohort repertoires had been generated on a single sequencing platform. Roughly five DR-DQ haplotypes were handled as single units for association and clustering because linkage in the cohort was strong. On average, approximately 250,000 unique TCR beta nucleotide sequences were sequenced per donor among about 400 genotyped donors of the cohort, with 15% to 20% of those sequences being non-productive. Among the approximately 400 genotyped donors, around 81% belonged to the genetic ancestry cluster associated with self-reported Caucasian donors. A later genetic analysis took genome-wide SNP genotypes for about 60% of the roughly 670 donors and used that subset as a discovery cohort. The study aimed to test whether cataloging public T cell receptors could reveal signatures of past pathogen exposure. The study used immunosequencing to profile the T cell repertoires of around 600 subjects and linked those repertoires to cytomegalovirus serostatus. The number of typed donors differed by locus: roughly 629-640 for A, B, C, DRB1 and DQB1; about 520 for DQA1; roughly 600 for DPA1; and about 450 for DPB1. An early release that covered about 640 HLA-typed donors contained around 300 gigabases of sequencing data and around 80 million unique TCR sequences.

The cohort comprised approximately 700 healthy bone marrow donors. At the time of sampling, every cohort member was nominally healthy, though immune exposures that went unrecorded were likely present. The donor was CMV seronegative and was included in the group of several hundred seronegative cohort members. A peripheral blood sample was collected from each donor, and TCR beta sequencing was performed on peripheral blood mononuclear cells. Genomic DNA extraction from the blood cell samples was performed with the Qiagen DNeasy Blood Extraction Kit. What the authors observed across the whole study: A cluster of highly shared sequence variants was judged likely to represent a technical artifact of the sequencing pipeline. A later analysis found that HLA-associated TCR beta chains were more clonally expanded and had lower generation probabilities than equally common non-associated chains. Because HLA typing was missing for some donors at each locus, association tests included only the typed subset. A later analysis reported that several top co-occurrence clusters appeared linked to parvovirus B19, influenza, CMV and Epstein-Barr virus. In a later analysis, the rate of TCR association differed among HLA loci, with DRB1 alleles having the most associated TCRs and HLA-C alleles having the fewest. A later genetic analysis reported fewer N-insertions in productive TCRs among donors in an Asian-associated ancestry cluster than the roughly 650-donor mean. In an earlier analysis of some 540 of the donors, most TCR beta V segments appeared in productive rearrangements about 87% or about 30% of the time, broadly matching IMGT annotations. A later analysis associated some 17,000 TCR beta sequences with specific HLA alleles at a false discovery rate of 0.05. A further reported finding was that TCR beta sequences accurately predicted the HLA-A and HLA-B alleles for most subjects in the first cohort. Because counts were too low, about 15 rarely observed V segments, including chromosome 9 orphons, were left out of the earlier analysis of about 620 of the donors. The presence/absence analyses assumed that sequencing depth was roughly uniform across donors, and that assumption may not be true. Across donors, most TCR sequences were observed very rarely, whereas some public TCRs were present in many individuals. This cohort had only TCR beta chains sequenced, and the lack of alpha or paired-chain data limited which features could be detected. Some IMGT-functional V segments, including TRBV6-2 and TRBV6-3, could not be told apart with the 87-base-pair reads, so those segments were excluded. A few of the identified cytomegalovirus-associated TCR beta chains were confirmed in vitro to be specific for cytomegalovirus antigens. A later analysis found that most CMV-associated TCR beta chains appeared HLA-restricted, with HLA associations seemingly driven largely by CMV exposure. According to the authors, the approach could potentially be generalized to other disease states and immunological phenotypes. The study gave a list of some 150 TCR beta chains associated with cytomegalovirus. Immune exposure information for the cohort was limited to CMV serostatus. V-gene and J-gene trimming of TCR beta chains was associated with a missense DCLRE1C variant in a later genetic analysis, and the association was replicated in an independent cohort. Cytomegalovirus status was reported to be diagnosed by the classifier with high specificity and sensitivity in both the original and validation cohorts. When HLA alleles, especially DR and DQ, strongly co-occurred, attributing TCR associations to individual alleles was difficult. Linkage disequilibrium might explain the correlated functional status among segregating V segments, but an unknown experimental factor could not be excluded.

A word on this clone: Its recognized antigen is unknown. Base qualities are missing; no much larger clone stands one base away.

The library came from the immunoSEQ multiplex PCR assay. For the multiplex PCR, a mixture combining 60 forward primers for TCR Vbeta segments and 13 reverse primers for TCR Jbeta segments was used. The CDR3 region of rearranged TCR beta genes was amplified from genomic DNA with a multiplex PCR assay. The amplified TCR beta libraries were sequenced on the Illumina HiSeq System as 87-base-pair reads. The original methods were these. Across the 640 or so repertoires, a later analysis counted tens of millions of unique TCR beta chains, around 11 million of which were shared by at least two donors. Raw reads were error-corrected and collapsed into unique sequences with a nearest-neighbor algorithm that merged closely related sequences to remove PCR and sequencing errors. Alignment of CDR3 sequences to IMGT reference sequences was used to assign V, D and J gene segments. Each retained sequence needed at least a six-nucleotide match to both a V gene segment and a J gene segment. A rearrangement counted as productive if the CDR3 had no stop codons and remained in frame with V and J, and every other rearrangement counted as non-productive. CDR3 was defined according to IMGT convention as the region running from the second conserved V-encoded cysteine to the conserved J-encoded phenylalanine. Sequences without an unambiguous match to a single V gene segment were excluded from the earlier analysis of about 640 of the donors. In an earlier analysis of 587 of the donors, V segments were called functional above 56.7% productive rearrangements and were called segregating when the between-donor standard deviation exceeded 5%. To diagnose cytomegalovirus status from the catalog of TCR beta chain sequences, a statistical classification framework was built. A later analysis assigned V and J genes by comparing TCR nucleotide sequences with IMGT/GENE-DB human TR gene sequences. The TCRdist pipeline was used in a later analysis to assign CDR3 sequences and most-parsimonious VDJ recombination scenarios. In a later analysis, each TCR beta chain was defined by its CDR3 amino acid sequence together with its V-gene family, and reads lacking a unique V-gene family were excluded. To address suspected cross-contamination and a sequencing artifact, a later analysis removed several hundred highly shared, low-generation-probability nucleotide sequences. In a later analysis, a clonal expansion index was calculated for each public chain from normalized within-repertoire ranks of inferred template counts. Generation probabilities in a later analysis came from a VDJ recombination model fitted to out-of-frame rearrangements, and those results were checked against IGoR. In a later analysis, hypergeometric tests were used to score TCR-TCR, TCR-HLA and TCR-CMV co-occurrence, with a repertoire-size bias correction applied to TCR pairs. In a later analysis, false discovery rates were estimated by permuting HLA or CMV assignments 20 times. In a later analysis, co-occurring TCRs were grouped using DBSCAN, with TCRdist sequence similarity added in when clustering inside HLA-allele-positive subsets. For co-occurrence clustering, repertoires with fewer than 30,000 or more than 120,000 public chains were excluded, along with roughly 5 repertoires with anomalous nucleotide sharing. TCRdb limited this immuneACCESS table to in-frame rearrangements with V and J called. A share of clones is missing; checked studies link under half to unresolved V genes, and the rest is unexplained. The V and J calls and clone size are taken from that table; D and trimming were inferred from the DNA. For this sample there are 70,000 to 95,000 clones; roughly 74% appear just once. The top ten constitute about 2.2% of the sample.

The CDR3 numbers 17 residues from cysteine through phenylalanine. Only the CDR3 portion is preserved as DNA: 51 bases, with reading frame beginning at the first base. The junction shows trimming of 5 bases on V and 4 bases on J, and the gene matches do not reach 9 bases of it. CDR1 and CDR2 are read off the germline V gene (reference sequence) as GTSNPN and SVGIG. Here the chain combines TRBV30 and TRBJ2-2, with 14 bases matching TRBD2. The sequenced sample consisted of PBMCs. The TCR comes from a man between 35 and 55 years old in good health and CMV-seronegative. The sequenced DNA: TGTGCCTGGGAGGGGACTAGCGGGAGCCGCCCCACCGGGGAGCTGTTTTTT. The resulting protein is CAWEGTSGSRPTGELFF.